This T cell receptor (beta chain) comes out of a study of tumor-infiltrating lymphocytes in primary liver carcinoma. Production of TCR beta cDNA used about 500 ng total RNA together with a constant-region primer. Three-round nested multiplex PCR performed with slightly modified ARM-PCR produced the TCR beta libraries. Rounds one and two of PCR, each of 10 to 11 cycles, were primed with TRBV1-TRBV30 forward primers and a C-beta reverse primer. Each CDR3 protein is one row after TCRdb ran MiXCR on the multiplex PCR reads. The repertoire includes under 200,000 distinct CDR3 sequences, around 81% of them detected once, and roughly 20% sits in the top ten. Joint extraction of RNA and DNA used roughly 19-33 mg of bulk tissue that was unsorted. Tumor samples all exceeded 80% viable tumor cells. CDR3 length: 15 amino acids. Germline V CDR1 and CDR2: GTSNPN, SVGIG (reference sequence). As to this clonotype: This may be a read error, as it is one base from a much larger clone.

This sequence originates from a middle-aged man with primary liver carcinoma and hepatitis B virus infection. The chain combines TRBV30 with TRBJ2-7; 7 bases map to TRBD2. The sample comprised tumor tissue from primary liver carcinoma. The CDR3 reads CPWSVKLASSYEQYF. CDR3 coding DNA: TGTCCCTGGAGTGTAAAACTAGCGAGCTCCTACGAGCAGTACTTC. The full variable domain, in which reference TRBV30 and TRBJ2-7 provide the parts outside the CDR3, is SQTIHQWPATLVQPVGSPLSLECTVEGTSNPNLYWYRQAAGRGLQLLFYSVGIGQISSEVPQNLSASRPQDRQFILSSKKLLLSDSGFYLCPWSVKLASSYEQYFGPGTRLTVT.